This T cell receptor beta chain was documented in a study of post-analysis software for immune sequencing data. Background on the study: The disease courses spanned relapsing-remitting, secondary progressive and progressive-relapsing forms of multiple sclerosis.

Tagging with unique molecular identifiers was a feature of the TCR beta cDNA libraries. Input populations of about 0.9 to 10 million T cells gave rise to approximately 500,000 cDNA molecules. TCRdb analysed the PCR reads with MiXCR anew, one entry per CDR3 protein. The data show about half a million distinct CDR3 sequences, under 55% seen once. A word on this clonotype: What it binds is not known.

Overall study results and limits: A significant reduction in normalized Chao1 diversity was observed in multiple sclerosis patients versus controls. About five TRBV segments (TRBV5-6, TRBV5-1 and TRBV20-1 among them) occurred more frequently in patients than in controls. Batch-matched samples strongly co-clustered by F measure.

The CDR3 has 14 amino acids. CDR1 and CDR2 (germline): LGHNA, YNFKEQ. Trimming pared 8 bases from V and 0 bases from J, leaving 14 bases between. The genes are TRBV4-2 and TRBJ2-7; the D gene is possibly TRBD1 (5 bases). Source material: blood. The TCR sequence derives from a girl aged 5-17 years with multiple sclerosis. Here the CDR3 reads CASGKTGLSYEQYF. The CDR3 DNA reads TGTGCCAGCGGGAAAACAGGTCTCTCCTACGAGCAGTACTTC.